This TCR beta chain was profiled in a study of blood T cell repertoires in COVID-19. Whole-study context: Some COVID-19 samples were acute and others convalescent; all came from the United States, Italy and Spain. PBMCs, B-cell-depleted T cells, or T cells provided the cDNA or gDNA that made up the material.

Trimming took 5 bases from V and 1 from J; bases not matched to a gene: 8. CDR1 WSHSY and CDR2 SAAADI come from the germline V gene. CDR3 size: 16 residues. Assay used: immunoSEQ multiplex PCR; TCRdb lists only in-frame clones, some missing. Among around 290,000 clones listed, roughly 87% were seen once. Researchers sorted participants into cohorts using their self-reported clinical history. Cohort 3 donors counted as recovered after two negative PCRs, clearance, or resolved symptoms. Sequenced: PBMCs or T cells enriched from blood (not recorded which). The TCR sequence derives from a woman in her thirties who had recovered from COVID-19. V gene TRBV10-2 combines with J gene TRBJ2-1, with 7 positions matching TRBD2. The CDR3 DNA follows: TGCGCCAGCAGTAGGTGGGAGGGCCAATCCTACAATGAGCAGTTCTTC. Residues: CASSRWEGQSYNEQFF.